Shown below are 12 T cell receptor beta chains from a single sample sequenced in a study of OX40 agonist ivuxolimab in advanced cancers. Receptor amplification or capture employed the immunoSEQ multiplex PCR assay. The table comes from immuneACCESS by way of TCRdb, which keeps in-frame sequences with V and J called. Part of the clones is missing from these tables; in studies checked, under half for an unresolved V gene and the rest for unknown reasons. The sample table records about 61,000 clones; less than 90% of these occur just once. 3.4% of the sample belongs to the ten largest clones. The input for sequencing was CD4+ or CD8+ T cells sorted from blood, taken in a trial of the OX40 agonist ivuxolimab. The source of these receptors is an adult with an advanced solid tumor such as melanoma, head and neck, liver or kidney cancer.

In DNA, the CDR3 is TGTGCCAGCAGCTTCGGACAGGCCACCTATGGCTACACCTTC. Encoded protein: CASSFGQATYGYTF. The chain employs TRBV5-4 and TRBJ1-2; 7 bases are shared with TRBD1. From germline, CDR1 is SGHNT and CDR2 YYREEE (reference sequence). The trim removed 2 bases at V and 4 bases at J, leaving 5 bases unmatched. The CDR3 loop spans 14 amino acids. Using reference TRBV5-4 and TRBJ1-2 for the parts outside the CDR3, the full variable domain is ETGVTQSPTHLIKTRGQQVTLRCSSQSGHNTVSWYQQALGQGPQFIFQYYREEENGRGNFPPRFSGLQFPNYSSELNVNALELDDSALYLCASSFGQATYGYTFGSGTRLTVV.

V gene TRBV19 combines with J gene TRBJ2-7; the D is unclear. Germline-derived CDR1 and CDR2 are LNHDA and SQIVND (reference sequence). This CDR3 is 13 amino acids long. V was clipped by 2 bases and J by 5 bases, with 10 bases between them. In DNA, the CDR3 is TGTGCCAGTAGTATATCCGTTGAGAACGAGCAGTACTTC. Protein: CASSISVENEQYF. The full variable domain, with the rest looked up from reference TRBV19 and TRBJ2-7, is DGGITQSPKYLFRKEGQNVTLSCEQNLNHDAMYWYRQDPGQGLRLIYYSQIVNDFQKGDIAEGYSVSREKKESFPLTVTSAQKNPTAFYLCASSISVENEQYFGPGTRLTVT.

CDR3 sequence (DNA): TGTGCCAGCAGACTCCCCGGGGATTCCTCCTACAATGAGCAGTTCTTC. The encoded protein is CASRLPGDSSYNEQFF. The V and J genes are TRBV6-6 and TRBJ2-1; a possible D gene is TRBD2 (5 bases). V gave up 6 bases and J gave up 0 bases, with 15 bases separating them. This CDR3 region has 16 residues. In germline, CDR1 is MNHNY, CDR2 SVGAGI (reference sequence).

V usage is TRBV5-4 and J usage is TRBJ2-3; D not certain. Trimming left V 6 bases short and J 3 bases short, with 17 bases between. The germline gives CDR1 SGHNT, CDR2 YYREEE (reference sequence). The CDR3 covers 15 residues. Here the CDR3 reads CASTQGGPRTDTQYF. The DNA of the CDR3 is TGTGCCAGCACCCAAGGCGGCCCTCGGACAGATACGCAGTATTTT.

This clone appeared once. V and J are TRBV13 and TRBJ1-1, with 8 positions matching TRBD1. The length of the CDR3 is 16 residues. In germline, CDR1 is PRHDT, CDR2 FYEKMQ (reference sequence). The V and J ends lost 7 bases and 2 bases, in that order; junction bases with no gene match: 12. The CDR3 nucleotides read TGTGCCAGCAAGGCCTATTCGGGACAGGAAAACACTGAAGCTTTCTTT. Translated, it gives CASKAYSGQENTEAFF.

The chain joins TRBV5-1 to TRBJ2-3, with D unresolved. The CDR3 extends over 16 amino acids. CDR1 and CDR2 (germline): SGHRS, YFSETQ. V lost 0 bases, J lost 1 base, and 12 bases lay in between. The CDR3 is CASSLVGIPGTDTQYF. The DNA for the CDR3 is TGCGCCAGCAGCTTGGTTGGGATTCCTGGCACAGATACGCAGTATTTT.

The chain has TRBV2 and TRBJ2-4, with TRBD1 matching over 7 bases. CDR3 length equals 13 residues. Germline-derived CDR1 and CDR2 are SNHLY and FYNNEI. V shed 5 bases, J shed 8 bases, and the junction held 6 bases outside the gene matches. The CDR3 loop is CASSQGGQDIQYF. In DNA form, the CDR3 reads TGTGCCAGCAGTCAGGGCGGACAGGACATTCAGTACTTC.

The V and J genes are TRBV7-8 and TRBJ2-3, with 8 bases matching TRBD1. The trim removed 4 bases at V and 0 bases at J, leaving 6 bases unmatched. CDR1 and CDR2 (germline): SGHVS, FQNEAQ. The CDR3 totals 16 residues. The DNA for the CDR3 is TGTGCCAGCAGCTCGGGACAGGCGAAAAGCACAGATACGCAGTATTTT. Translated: CASSSGQAKSTDTQYF.

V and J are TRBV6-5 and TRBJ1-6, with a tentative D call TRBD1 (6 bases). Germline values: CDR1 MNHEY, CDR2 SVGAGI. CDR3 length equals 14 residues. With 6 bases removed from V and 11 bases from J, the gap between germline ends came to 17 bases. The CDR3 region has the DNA TGTGCCAGCAGACCTGGACAGAAAGCGGCACCCCTCCACTTT. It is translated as CASRPGQKAAPLHF.

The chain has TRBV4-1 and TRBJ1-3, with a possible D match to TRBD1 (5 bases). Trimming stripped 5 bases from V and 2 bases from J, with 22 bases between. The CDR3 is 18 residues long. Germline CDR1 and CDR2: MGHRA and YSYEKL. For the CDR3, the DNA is TGCGCCAGCAGCTTCGCCGGGGCACTCCAGGTCCCTGGAAACACCATATATTTT. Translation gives CASSFAGALQVPGNTIYF.

The CDR3 spells CASSEQGGTEAFF. CDR3 nucleotide sequence: TGTGCCAGCAGTGAACAGGGCGGGACTGAAGCTTTCTTT. The chain joins TRBV25-1 to TRBJ1-1; TRBD1 is a possible D gene (5 bases). Germline V gene data show CDR1 as MGHDK and CDR2 as SYGVNS. Trimming removed 2 bases from V and 5 bases from J, with 9 bases in between. The CDR3 is made up of 13 amino acids.

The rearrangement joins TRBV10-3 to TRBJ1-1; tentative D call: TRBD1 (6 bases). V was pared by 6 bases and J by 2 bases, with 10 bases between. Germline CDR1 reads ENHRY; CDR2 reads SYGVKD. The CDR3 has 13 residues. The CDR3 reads CAIRQGGNTEAFF. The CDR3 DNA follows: TGTGCCATCAGACAGGGTGGTAACACTGAAGCTTTCTTT.